This T cell receptor (beta chain) comes out of a study of blood T cell repertoires in COVID-19. Study in general: Spain, Italy and the United States supplied samples that represented acute and convalescent COVID-19. Sources were T cells, B-cell-depleted T cells, or PBMCs; the material itself was cDNA or gDNA.

Recruitment covered about two dozen US areas and drew participants whose ages spanned roughly 18 to 100 years. Germline V gene data show CDR1 as SGHTA and CDR2 as FQGNSA. This CDR3 region has 16 residues. The J segment lost 3 bases and the V segment lost 1 base, leaving 4 bases of the junction unmatched. Original methodology: Nucleated cell counts were estimated from reference gene primer amplification. Data came from immunoSEQ multiplex PCR; TCRdb stores just in-frame clones and leaves some out. The V and J calls and clone size are taken from that table; D and trimming were inferred from the DNA. The table includes roughly 280,000 clones, roughly 90% detected once.

The sequence came from a woman in her 50s who had recovered from COVID-19. This chain connects TRBV7-2 to TRBJ2-3; 10 nucleotides line up with TRBD2. Sequencing was carried out using PBMCs or T cells enriched from blood (not recorded which). CDR3 sequence: CASSLDLAGGTDTQYF. CDR3 DNA: TGTGCCAGCAGCTTAGACTTAGCGGGAGGAACAGATACGCAGTATTTT.